A single sample gave rise to the 24 T cell receptor beta chains below, sequenced in a study of T cell clones after liver transplantation. Produced via immunoSEQ multiplex PCR; TCRdb's table is partial and in-frame only. This sample has 20,000 to 30,000 clones, with around two thirds found just once. Sequenced here: CD4+ T cells from blood, sampled before liver transplant. Every receptor here comes from a human donor who received a liver transplant.

The chain joins TRBV30 to TRBJ1-5; no reliable D call. The CDR3 has 13 amino acids. Deletions cut 2 bases from V and 5 bases from J, with 10 bases between. Germline values: CDR1 GTSNPN, CDR2 SVGIG (reference sequence). The chain's CDR3 is CAWSRQSYQPQHF. CDR3 in DNA: TGTGCCTGGAGTCGGCAGTCTTATCAGCCCCAGCATTTT.

A few counts support this clone. The V call is TRBV9, the J call TRBJ1-6; D is ambiguous. Trimming pared 0 bases from V and 6 bases from J, leaving 7 bases between. The CDR3 has 14 residues. Germline V gene lookup returns CDR1 SGDLS and CDR2 YYNGEE. In DNA form, the CDR3 reads TGTGCCAGCAGCGTAGACCCGGGTAATTCACCCCTCCACTTT. Residues: CASSVDPGNSPLHF.

V gene TRBV6-5 combines with J gene TRBJ2-1; a possible D gene is TRBD2 (6 bases). Germline V gene data show CDR1 as MNHEY and CDR2 as SVGAGI. CDR3 size: 14 residues. Trimming cost V 1 base and J 7 bases, with 11 bases left between them. This CDR3 is CASSYYRTTNEQFF. CDR3 bases: TGTGCCAGCAGTTACTACCGGACTACGAATGAGCAGTTCTTC.

V gene TRBV6-5 combines with J gene TRBJ1-5; the D gene is possibly TRBD1 (6 bases). The germline CDR1 and CDR2 sequences are MNHEY and SVGAGI. V dropped 4 bases and J dropped 3 bases, with 10 bases sitting between them. The CDR3 has 14 residues. The CDR3 DNA is TGTGCCAGCAGTTCCCCAGGGGACAATCAGCCCCAGCATTTT. Residues: CASSSPGDNQPQHF.

The chain carries TRBV6-5 and TRBJ1-1, with D unclear. CDR3 size: 15 residues. Trimming removed 7 bases at V and 1 base at J, with 16 bases between. From germline, CDR1 is MNHEY and CDR2 SVGAGI. The CDR3 loop is CASKVRNGPNTEAFF. The CDR3 DNA sequence: TGTGCCAGCAAGGTGCGTAACGGACCGAACACTGAAGCTTTCTTT.

The chain is built from TRBV28 and TRBJ1-2; the match to TRBD1 covers 9 bases. Germline V gene sequence: CDR1 MDHEN, CDR2 SYDVKM. Trimming took 5 bases from V and 5 from J; bases not matched to a gene: 3. The CDR3 runs to 13 residues. The CDR3 coding sequence is TGTGCCAGCAGTCGGACAGGGGTTTATGGCTACACCTTC. It translates to CASSRTGVYGYTF.

There are a few counts of this clone. The CDR3 region has the DNA TGTGCCAGCAGCTTAAAGTCCGGGACAGAGGGAAACACCATATATTTT. Protein sequence: CASSLKSGTEGNTIYF. The J gene is TRBJ1-3, the V gene TRBV7-9, with 7 bases matching TRBD1. Germline V gives CDR1 SEHNR, CDR2 FQNEAQ (reference sequence). J was trimmed by 4 bases and V by 2 bases; bases with no gene match: 8. CDR3 length equals 16 residues.

The gene calls are TRBV28 and TRBJ1-5; 7 bases line up with TRBD1. Germline trimming cut 5 bases from V and 4 bases from J; bases unmatched to any gene: 5. The CDR3 is 14 residues long. Germline V gives CDR1 MDHEN, CDR2 SYDVKM. CDR3 region: CASSLNRGNQPQHF. The CDR3 DNA follows: TGTGCCAGCAGTCTCAACAGGGGTAATCAGCCCCAGCATTTT.

CDR3 sequence (DNA): TGCGCCAGCAGCTTGGCGGTGGGTTTGGTCCAAGAGACCCAGTACTTC. Translating it yields CASSLAVGLVQETQYF. The gene calls are TRBV5-1 and TRBJ2-5; D is ambiguous. Germline loops: CDR1 SGHRS, CDR2 YFSETQ. This CDR3 region has 16 residues. V lost 0 bases to trimming and J lost 1 base, with 13 bases between them.

The chain uses TRBV6-5 and TRBJ2-7; 11 bases fit TRBD1. Unmatched junction bases numbered 6, after V lost 4 bases and J lost 7 bases. This CDR3 is 14 amino acids long. CDR1 MNHEY and CDR2 SVGAGI come from the germline V gene. The CDR3 DNA reads as TGTGCCAGCAGTTTTCCGGGACAGGGGGGAGAGCAGTACTTC. Its translation: CASSFPGQGGEQYF.

The chain employs TRBV2 and TRBJ2-3; 7 positions agree with TRBD2. Germline V CDR1 and CDR2: SNHLY, FYNNEI. V lost 1 base and J lost 6; bases outside the gene matches: 10. This CDR3 has 16 amino acids. The CDR3 coding sequence is TGTGCCAGCAGTGAAGGAGCGGGATGGGATTCTGATACGCAGTATTTT. Its protein product is CASSEGAGWDSDTQYF.

The chain joins TRBV7-9 to TRBJ2-3, with TRBD1 matching over 7 bases. This CDR3 contains 16 residues. V lost 1 base, J lost 2 bases, and 6 bases stayed unmatched. The germline CDR1 and CDR2 sequences are SEHNR and FQNEAQ (reference sequence). The CDR3 here is CASSLGTGTLTDTQYF. The CDR3 DNA follows: TGTGCCAGCAGCTTAGGGACAGGAACCCTCACAGATACGCAGTATTTT.

V gene TRBV7-6 combines with J gene TRBJ2-7, with D maybe TRBD2 (5 bases). Germline V CDR1 and CDR2: SGHVS, FNYEAQ. CDR3 length: 12 residues. V was shortened by 3 bases and J by 7 bases, with 10 bases between the two germline ends. In DNA form, the CDR3 reads TGTGCCAGCAGCTTCCCTGGCGGGGAGCAGTACTTC. Translation gives CASSFPGGEQYF.

The rearrangement joins TRBV28 to TRBJ2-3; TRBD1 agrees at 8 bases. CDR3 length equals 15 residues. V shed 7 bases and J 4 bases; nucleotides not matched to a gene: 10. Per germline, CDR1 MDHEN and CDR2 SYDVKM. The CDR3 protein is CASTPRQGLADTQYF. The CDR3 region has the DNA TGTGCCAGCACTCCGAGACAGGGGCTTGCAGATACGCAGTATTTT.

The V gene is TRBV19, the J gene TRBJ2-1, with D maybe TRBD2 (5 bases). The CDR3 loop spans 12 amino acids. V was shortened by 3 bases and J by 7 bases, with 7 bases between the two germline ends. Germline lookup yields CDR1 LNHDA and CDR2 SQIVND (reference sequence). CDR3 amino acids: CASSMGGNEQFF. Here the CDR3 DNA reads TGTGCCAGTAGTATGGGCGGGAATGAGCAGTTCTTC.

The V gene is TRBV28, the J gene TRBJ2-6, with TRBD1 matching over 7 bases. Germline V gene lookup returns CDR1 MDHEN and CDR2 SYDVKM. The length of the CDR3 is 15 residues. The V gene end was trimmed by 6 bases and the J gene end by 1 base; junction bases not matched to a gene: 3. The CDR3 DNA is TGTGCCAGCAGAACAGGGGCGTCTGGGGCCAACGTCCTGACTTTC. Translating gives CASRTGASGANVLTF.

This rearrangement joins TRBV5-1 to TRBJ2-1, with 11 bases identical to TRBD1. Germline V gives CDR1 SGHRS, CDR2 YFSETQ. The CDR3 is 17 amino acids. The junction had 9 bases not matched to a gene; V was cut back by 0 bases and J by 7 bases. The CDR3 bases are TGCGCCAGCAGCTTGGGGACAGGGGGCCTTATGCGGAATGAGCAGTTCTTC. Protein: CASSLGTGGLMRNEQFF.

The chain combines TRBV25-1 with TRBJ1-1, with D tentatively TRBD1 (5 bases). This CDR3 has 12 amino acids. Germline-derived CDR1 and CDR2 are MGHDK and SYGVNS. Trimming pared 1 base from V and 9 bases from J, leaving 9 bases between. The CDR3 coding sequence is TGTGCCAGCAGTGAATTTCAGGGAAAAGCTTTCTTT. Encoded protein: CASSEFQGKAFF.

The J gene is TRBJ2-6, the V gene TRBV7-2; D ambiguous. V was clipped by 3 bases and J by 2 bases, with 2 bases between them. The CDR3 is 13 amino acids. Per the germline V gene, CDR1 is SGHTA and CDR2 is FQGNSA. The CDR3 here is CASSLPGANVLTF. As DNA, the CDR3 is TGTGCCAGCAGCTTGCCTGGGGCCAACGTCCTGACTTTC.

This rearrangement joins TRBV7-2 to TRBJ2-2, with TRBD2 matching 15 bases. Germline V gene lookup returns CDR1 SGHTA and CDR2 FQGNSA. This CDR3 has 18 residues. Germline trimming cut 6 bases from V and 0 bases from J; bases unmatched to any gene: 5. CDR3 sequence (DNA): TGTGCCAGCAGAGAAGGACTAGCGGGAGGGCCGAACACCGGGGAGCTGTTTTTT. It encodes CASREGLAGGPNTGELFF.

This chain connects TRBV5-4 to TRBJ1-1; D gene uncertain. V was shortened by 2 bases and J by 1 base, with 18 bases between the two germline ends. This CDR3 contains 17 residues. Germline lookup yields CDR1 SGHNT and CDR2 YYREEE (reference sequence). CDR3 protein: CASSLFKGKNENTEAFF. CDR3 coding DNA: TGTGCCAGCAGCTTATTCAAGGGCAAAAACGAGAACACTGAAGCTTTCTTT.

V is TRBV5-1 and J is TRBJ2-7; perhaps TRBD2 as D (5 bases). Per germline, CDR1 SGHRS and CDR2 YFSETQ. The CDR3 sequence is 13 residues long. V lost 2 bases to trimming and J lost 4 bases, with 10 bases between them. The CDR3 is CASSFAGEYEQYF. The CDR3, as DNA: TGCGCCAGCAGCTTTGCCGGGGAATACGAGCAGTACTTC.

The chain couples TRBV7-2 to TRBJ2-5; tentatively, D is TRBD1 or TRBD2 (6 bases each). The germline gives CDR1 SGHTA, CDR2 FQGNSA. V gave up 10 bases and J gave up 1 base, with 16 bases separating them. The CDR3 is 14 residues long. CDR3 sequence reads: CATAVRGPQETQYF. In DNA, the CDR3 is TGTGCCACCGCAGTTCGGGGGCCCCAAGAGACCCAGTACTTC.

The chain links TRBV6-1 to TRBJ2-3, with TRBD2 as a possible D gene (5 bases). V was trimmed by 5 bases and J by 1 base, leaving 10 bases between them. This CDR3 comprises 14 residues. From germline, CDR1 is MNHNS and CDR2 SASEGT. The CDR3 loop is CASSTYSGTDTQYF. Here the CDR3 DNA reads TGTGCCAGCAGTACTTATAGCGGCACAGATACGCAGTATTTT.